This TCR beta chain was recorded in a study of CXCR3-negative and CXCR3-positive naive CD8 T cells. The overall study: Each library gave roughly 1.5 +/- 0.3 million of approximately 150 million TRB reads. Study-level results: More hydrophobic TRB CDR3s occurred in CXCR3-positive than in CXCR3-negative naive cells. Researchers reported similar TRBV-TRBJ usage in naive CXCR3-negative and CXCR3-positive cells, though memory differed.

UMI-labeled TRB cDNA libraries were prepared by 5' RACE. No DNA is given; TCRdb re-called the 5' RACE reads and lists each CDR3 protein once. This sample contains about 150,000 distinct CDR3 sequences. A word on this clonotype: The antigen is not known.

Within the CD8+ T cell compartment, naive cells were CD45RO-CCR7+CD27+CD95-. Germline CDR1 and CDR2: ENHRY and SYGVKD. This CDR3 spans 16 amino acids. The sequenced sample consisted of naive CXCR3+ CD8+ T cells from blood. Sample subset: CD45RO-CCR7+CD27+CD95- naive CD8+ T cells expressing CXCR3 (TNR3+). The source is a human donor in good health. Some clones in this sample may be carry-over from other donors' samples. V gene TRBV10-3 combines with J gene TRBJ2-2; the TCRdb call, TRBD2, lacks DNA for checking. Here the CDR3 reads CAIRGLATSNTGELFF.